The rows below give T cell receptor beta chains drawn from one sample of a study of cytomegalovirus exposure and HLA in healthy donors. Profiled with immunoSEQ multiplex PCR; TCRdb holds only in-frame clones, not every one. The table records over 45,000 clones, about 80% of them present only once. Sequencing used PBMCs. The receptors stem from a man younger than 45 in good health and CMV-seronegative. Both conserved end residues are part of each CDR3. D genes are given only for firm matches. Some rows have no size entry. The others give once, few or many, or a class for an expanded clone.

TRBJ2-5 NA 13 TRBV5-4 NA CASSSGAGETQYF TGTGCCAGCAGCTCTGGGGCAGGAGAGACCCAGTACTTC
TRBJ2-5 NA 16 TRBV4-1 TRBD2 CASSQGASGRRRTQYF TGCGCCAGCAGCCAAGGGGCTAGCGGGAGACGGAGGACCCAGTACTTC
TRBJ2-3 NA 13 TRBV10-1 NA CASSETEIDTQYF TGCGCCAGCAGTGAGACAGAGATAGATACGCAGTATTTT
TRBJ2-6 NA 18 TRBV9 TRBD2 CASSPWGEGFSGANVLTF TGTGCCAGCAGCCCCTGGGGGGAGGGTTTCTCTGGGGCCAACGTCCTGACTTTC
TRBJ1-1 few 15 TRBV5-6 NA CASSRTGSLNTEAFF TGTGCCAGCAGCCGTACCGGGTCTTTGAACACTGAAGCTTTCTTT
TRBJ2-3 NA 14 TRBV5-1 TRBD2 CASNPTGRPDTQYF TGCGCCAGCAATCCGACCGGGAGGCCAGATACGCAGTATTTT
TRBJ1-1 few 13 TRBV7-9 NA CASSPGTNTEAFF TGTGCCAGCAGCCCGGGAACGAACACTGAAGCTTTCTTT
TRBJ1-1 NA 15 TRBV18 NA CASSPNGKENTEAFF TGTGCCAGCTCACCAAACGGGAAAGAAAACACTGAAGCTTTCTTT
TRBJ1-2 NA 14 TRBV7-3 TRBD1 CASSFSGTGERLHF TGTGCCAGCAGCTTTTCCGGGACAGGTGAACGGCTACACTTC
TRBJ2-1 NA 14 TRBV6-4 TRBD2 CASSETSGYNEQFF TGTGCCAGCAGTGAGACTAGCGGGTACAATGAGCAGTTCTTC
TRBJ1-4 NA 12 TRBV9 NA CASSGGDEKLFF TGTGCCAGCAGCGGGGGCGATGAAAAACTGTTTTTT
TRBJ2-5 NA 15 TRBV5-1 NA CASSRSGGPGETQYF TGCGCCAGCAGCCGGTCTGGAGGGCCAGGAGAGACCCAGTACTTC
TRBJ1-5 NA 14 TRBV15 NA CATSRGPSNQPQHF TGTGCCACCAGCAGGGGCCCGAGCAATCAGCCCCAGCATTTT
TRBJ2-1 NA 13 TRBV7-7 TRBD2 CASSRTSYDEQFF TGTGCTAGCAGCCGGACTAGCTACGATGAGCAGTTCTTC
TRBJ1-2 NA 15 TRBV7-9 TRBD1 CASSLEGTANYGYTF TGTGCCAGCAGCTTAGAGGGGACAGCTAACTATGGCTACACCTTC
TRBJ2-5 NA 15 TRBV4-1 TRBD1 CASSQPGQGEETQYF TGCGCCAGCAGCCAACCGGGACAGGGAGAGGAGACCCAGTACTTC
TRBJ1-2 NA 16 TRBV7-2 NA CASSLEPRSRGYGYTF TGTGCCAGCAGCTTAGAGCCGAGGTCGCGGGGTTATGGCTACACCTTC
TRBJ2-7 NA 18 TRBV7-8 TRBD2 CASSTPALRLAGAYEQYF TGTGCCAGCAGCACACCGGCCCTCAGACTAGCGGGAGCTTACGAGCAGTACTTC
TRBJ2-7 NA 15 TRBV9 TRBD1 CASSAGTGDGYEQYF TGTGCCAGCAGCGCCGGGACAGGGGATGGGTACGAGCAGTACTTC
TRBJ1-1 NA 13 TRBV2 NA CASSARENTEAFF TGTGCCAGCAGTGCGAGAGAGAACACTGAAGCTTTCTTT
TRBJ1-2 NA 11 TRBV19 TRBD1 CASGTGGGYTF TGTGCCAGCGGGACAGGGGGAGGCTACACCTTC
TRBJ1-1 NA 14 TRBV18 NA CASSPGLLNTEAFF TGTGCCAGCTCACCAGGGCTCCTTAACACTGAAGCTTTCTTT
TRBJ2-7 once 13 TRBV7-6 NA CASSRGPSYEQYF TGTGCCAGCAGCCGCGGGCCCTCCTACGAGCAGTACTTC
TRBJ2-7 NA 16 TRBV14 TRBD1 CASSPRNGTGVHEQYF TGTGCCAGCAGCCCGCGAAACGGGACAGGGGTCCACGAGCAGTACTTC
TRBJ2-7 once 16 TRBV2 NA CASSEGPTWSSYEQYF TGTGCCAGCAGTGAAGGCCCGACCTGGAGCTCCTACGAGCAGTACTTC
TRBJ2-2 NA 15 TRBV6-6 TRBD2 CASNLAGGNTGELFF TGTGCCAGCAACCTGGCGGGGGGAAACACCGGGGAGCTGTTTTTT
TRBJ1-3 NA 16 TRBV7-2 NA CASSLRGQSSGNTIYF TGTGCCAGCAGCTTGCGCGGTCAGAGCTCTGGAAACACCATATATTTT
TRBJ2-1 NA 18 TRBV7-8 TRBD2 CASSSETSGRMGLNEQFF TGTGCCAGCAGCTCCGAGACTAGCGGGAGGATGGGCCTCAATGAGCAGTTCTTC
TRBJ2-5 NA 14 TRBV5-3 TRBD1 CARIGTGPPGAQYF TGTGCCAGGATTGGGACAGGACCACCCGGGGCCCAGTACTTC
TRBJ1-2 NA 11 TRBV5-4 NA CASSPGGGYTF TGTGCCAGCAGCCCGGGTGGGGGCTACACCTTC
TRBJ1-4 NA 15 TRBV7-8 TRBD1 CASSLSGQAGEKLFF TGTGCCAGCAGCTTAAGTGGACAGGCGGGGGAAAAACTGTTTTTT
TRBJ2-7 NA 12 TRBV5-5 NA CASSLPPGGIYF TGTGCCAGCAGCTTGCCCCCCGGGGGAATCTACTTC
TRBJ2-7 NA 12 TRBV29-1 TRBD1 CSVNRGGNEQYF TGCAGCGTAAACCGAGGGGGCAACGAGCAGTACTTC
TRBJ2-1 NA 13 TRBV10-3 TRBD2 CAIWGLDSNEQFF TGTGCCATCTGGGGACTAGACTCCAATGAGCAGTTCTTC
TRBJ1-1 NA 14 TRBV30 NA CAWSVAGMNTEAFF TGTGCCTGGAGTGTGGCAGGAATGAACACTGAAGCTTTCTTT
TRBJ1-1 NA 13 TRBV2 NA CATAGGLNTEAFF TGTGCCACCGCCGGGGGATTGAACACTGAAGCTTTCTTT
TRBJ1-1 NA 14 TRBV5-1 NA CASSIQGLDTEAFF TGCGCCAGCAGCATACAGGGTCTGGACACTGAAGCTTTCTTT
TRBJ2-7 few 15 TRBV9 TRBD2 CASSEGLAATYEQYF TGTGCCAGCAGTGAGGGACTAGCGGCAACCTACGAGCAGTACTTC
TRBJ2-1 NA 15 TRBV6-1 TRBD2 CASMGHLGLGDEQFF TGTGCCAGCATGGGACACTTGGGACTAGGCGATGAGCAGTTCTTC
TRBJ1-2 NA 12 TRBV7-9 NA CSSSFPARGYTF TGTTCCAGCAGCTTCCCCGCGCGTGGCTACACCTTC
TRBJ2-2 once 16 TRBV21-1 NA CASSKVLTTLAGELFF TGTGCCAGCAGCAAGGTCCTGACTACCTTAGCCGGGGAGCTGTTTTTT